The 22 T cell receptor beta chains presented below share a single source sample, sequenced in a study of T cell repertoires and HLA-DP antigens. Generated by immunoSEQ multiplex PCR, the TCRdb table keeps only in-frame clones and is missing some. Altogether about 73,000 clones are present, 80% being singletons, with the ten largest covering 1.5% to 2%. For these TCRs, the target antigens are not known. Sequencing input: CD4+ T cells from PBMCs. The receptors were sampled from a man aged 60-69 years in good health and CMV-seronegative.

The rearrangement links TRBV11-2 to TRBJ1-6, with D possibly TRBD1 on 5 matching bases. The germline V and J ends were trimmed by 5 bases and 6 bases, with 14 bases remaining between them. This CDR3 is 15 amino acids long. Germline-derived CDR1 and CDR2 are SGHAT and FQNNGV. CDR3 sequence: CASSHIRDRNSPLHF. Written as DNA, the CDR3 is TGTGCCAGCAGCCACATCCGGGACCGTAATTCACCCCTCCACTTT.

This clone was seen a few times. This chain uses TRBV19 with TRBJ2-2; D is perhaps TRBD2 (6 bases). Trimming pared 3 bases from V and 3 bases from J, leaving 11 bases between. From germline, CDR1 is LNHDA and CDR2 SQIVND (reference sequence). This CDR3 spans 15 amino acids. The chain's CDR3 is CASSISGVDTGELFF. The CDR3 nucleotides are TGTGCCAGTAGTATCTCGGGGGTCGACACCGGGGAGCTGTTTTTT.

This sequence joins TRBV7-9 and TRBJ2-1, with D possibly being TRBD2 (6 bases). Trimming shortened V by 7 bases and J by 12 bases, and 19 bases separated the two germline ends. This CDR3 comprises 13 residues. Germline V gene sequence: CDR1 SEHNR, CDR2 FQNEAQ (reference sequence). CDR3: CASTRGEAGGQFF. The CDR3, as DNA: TGTGCCAGCACCCGCGGGGAGGCCGGAGGGCAGTTCTTC.

The rearrangement uses TRBV6-4 and TRBJ2-1, with TRBD2 identical over 10 bases. CDR1 MRHNA and CDR2 SNTAGT come from the germline V gene. CDR3 size: 14 residues. V lost 3 bases to trimming and J lost 11 bases; unmatched junction nucleotides: 7. For the CDR3, the DNA is TGTGCCAGCAGTGATCCGACTAGCGGGCCGAAGCAGTTCTTC. Protein: CASSDPTSGPKQFF.

The V gene is TRBV5-8, the J gene TRBJ2-1; 8 bases agree with TRBD2. CDR1 and CDR2 from the germline V gene are SGHTS and YDEGEE. The V and J ends lost 4 bases and 0 bases, in that order; junction bases with no gene match: 9. The CDR3 is 17 amino acids. CDR3 sequence reads: CASSNRLAGSSYNEQFF. The CDR3 DNA is TGTGCCAGCAGCAACCGTCTAGCGGGCAGCTCCTACAATGAGCAGTTCTTC.

The J gene is TRBJ1-6, the V gene TRBV7-8, with 7 bases fitting TRBD1. The CDR3 has 15 amino acids. In germline, CDR1 is SGHVS, CDR2 FQNEAQ. The V and J ends lost 3 bases and 8 bases, in that order; junction bases with no gene match: 7. CDR3 loop: CASSFSGTAYSPLHF. As DNA, the CDR3 is TGTGCCAGCAGCTTCTCCGGGACAGCCTATTCACCCCTCCACTTT.

V usage is TRBV7-6 and J usage is TRBJ2-2; D gene uncertain. The CDR3 sequence is 12 residues long. Trimming removed 5 bases from V and 4 bases from J, with 5 bases in between. The germline gives CDR1 SGHVS, CDR2 FNYEAQ. The chain's CDR3 is CASSLPTGELFF. CDR3 sequence (DNA): TGTGCCAGCAGCCTTCCCACCGGGGAGCTGTTTTTT.

The rearrangement joins TRBV6-5 to TRBJ2-7, with D unresolved. The CDR3 has 12 amino acids. Trimming cost V 10 bases and J 13 bases, with 23 bases left between them. In germline, CDR1 is MNHEY, CDR2 SVGAGI. The CDR3 spells CATSISQKYFYF. The CDR3 DNA is TGTGCCACCTCTATCTCTCAGAAGTACTTCTACTTC.

The genes are TRBV2 and TRBJ2-2; D might be TRBD1 (6 bases). Germline V gives CDR1 SNHLY, CDR2 FYNNEI. The germline V and J ends were trimmed by 1 base and 6 bases, with 9 bases remaining between them. The CDR3 length is 14 residues. CDR3 nucleotide sequence: TGTGCCAGCAGTGAAGGCAGGGGCCCCGGGGAGCTGTTTTTT. Translated: CASSEGRGPGELFF.

The chain is built from TRBV9 and TRBJ1-3; 8 nucleotides line up with TRBD1. This CDR3 is 13 amino acids long. From germline, CDR1 is SGDLS and CDR2 YYNGEE. V shed 4 bases, J shed 8 bases, and the junction held 5 bases outside the gene matches. The CDR3 bases are TGTGCCAGCAGCTCCGGACAGGGATACACCATATATTTT. Translated: CASSSGQGYTIYF.

CDR3 nucleotide sequence: TGCGCCAGCAGCTCGACAGGGAGCTCCTACAATGAGCAGTTCTTC. It translates to CASSSTGSSYNEQFF. The chain combines TRBV5-1 with TRBJ2-1, with TRBD1 matching over 7 bases. The germline CDR1 and CDR2 sequences are SGHRS and YFSETQ. This CDR3 spans 15 amino acids. V lost 3 bases, J lost 0 bases, and 3 bases stayed unmatched.

The rearrangement uses TRBV30 and TRBJ1-5; D is ambiguous. The germline V and J ends were trimmed by 5 bases and 2 bases, with 10 bases remaining between them. Per the germline V gene, CDR1 is GTSNPN and CDR2 is SVGIG (reference sequence). This CDR3 spans 13 amino acids. The CDR3 bases are TGTGCCTGGTCCAGGAGTGGCAATCAGCCCCAGCATTTT. It translates to CAWSRSGNQPQHF.

This clone occurred a few times. V gene TRBV7-2 combines with J gene TRBJ2-1; D is undetermined. Trimming shortened V by 5 bases and J by 9 bases, and 14 bases separated the two germline ends. The CDR3 is made up of 13 amino acids. The germline gives CDR1 SGHTA, CDR2 FQGNSA. CDR3 residues: CASSTKSFSEQFF. CDR3 coding DNA: TGTGCCAGCAGCACCAAGTCGTTTAGTGAGCAGTTCTTC.

The gene calls are TRBV7-2 and TRBJ1-1; D is unclear. The germline V gene has CDR1 SGHTA and CDR2 FQGNSA. This CDR3 contains 15 residues. The ends were cut back, 1 base at V and 8 bases at J, with 17 bases in the middle. CDR3 in DNA: TGTGCCAGCAGCTTAGAGCCGTCCTACGGATCCGAAGCTTTCTTT. Amino acid sequence: CASSLEPSYGSEAFF.

This chain joins TRBV30 and TRBJ2-1; tentatively, D is TRBD1 (6 bases). CDR1 and CDR2 (germline): GTSNPN, SVGIG (reference sequence). Trimming shortened V by 3 bases and J by 10 bases, and 16 bases separated the two germline ends. The CDR3 totals 13 residues. The CDR3 loop reads CAWSPSTGQEQFF. CDR3 bases: TGTGCCTGGAGCCCATCGACAGGCCAAGAGCAGTTCTTC.

V and J are TRBV7-3 and TRBJ2-2, with D perhaps assigned TRBD1 or TRBD2 (7 bases each). The germline V and J ends were trimmed by 4 bases and 6 bases, with 18 bases remaining between them. Per the germline V gene, CDR1 is SGHTA and CDR2 is FQGTGA. CDR3 length: 16 amino acids. CDR3: CASSSPGGTVAGELFF. The CDR3, as DNA: TGTGCCAGCAGCTCCCCCGGGGGGACAGTGGCCGGGGAGCTGTTTTTT.

This sequence joins TRBV7-2 and TRBJ1-5; D is uncertain. With 1 base removed from V and 7 bases from J, the gap between germline ends came to 11 bases. Germline V gene lookup returns CDR1 SGHTA and CDR2 FQGNSA. The CDR3 extends over 14 amino acids. CDR3 amino acids: CASSLVRGSQPQHF. CDR3 nucleotides: TGTGCCAGCAGCTTAGTTCGGGGTAGCCAGCCCCAGCATTTT.

This rearrangement joins TRBV19 to TRBJ2-6; tentatively, D is TRBD1 (7 bases). Germline CDR1 reads LNHDA; CDR2 reads SQIVND (reference sequence). Trimming removed 1 base from V and 4 bases from J, with 11 bases in between. The CDR3 extends over 16 amino acids. The chain's CDR3 is CASSIGRGQGANVLTF. Here the CDR3 DNA reads TGTGCCAGTAGTATAGGGAGGGGGCAAGGGGCCAACGTCCTGACTTTC.

The chain combines TRBV10-2 with TRBJ2-7; weak D call: TRBD1 (6 bases). The CDR3 consists of 12 residues. The germline V gene encodes CDR1 WSHSY and CDR2 SAAADI. V was clipped by 6 bases and J by 6 bases, with 12 bases between them. The CDR3 sequence is CASSATGTEQYF. CDR3 sequence (DNA): TGCGCCAGCAGCGCCACAGGGACCGAGCAGTACTTC.

The rearrangement links TRBV15 to TRBJ2-1; D remains ambiguous. Per the germline V gene, CDR1 is LNHNV and CDR2 is YYDKDF (reference sequence). Trimming shortened V by 3 bases and J by 0 bases, and 9 bases separated the two germline ends. CDR3 length: 15 amino acids. This chain's CDR3 is CATSSAGRSYNEQFF. The DNA for the CDR3 is TGTGCCACCAGCAGTGCCGGCCGCTCCTACAATGAGCAGTTCTTC. Filled out from reference TRBV15 and TRBJ2-1, the complete variable domain reads DAMVIQNPRYQVTQFGKPVTLSCSQTLNHNVMYWYQQKSSQAPKLLFHYYDKDFNNEADTPDNFQSRRPNTSFCFLDIRSPGLGDTAMYLCATSSAGRSYNEQFFGPGTRLTVL.

Only a few counts were recorded for this clone. V is TRBV30 and J is TRBJ2-2, with D possibly being TRBD2 (6 bases). V shed 2 bases and J shed 3 bases, with 13 bases lying between them. Per the germline V gene, CDR1 is GTSNPN and CDR2 is SVGIG (reference sequence). The CDR3 totals 15 residues. CDR3 amino acids: CAWSHGGADTGELFF. CDR3 coding DNA: TGTGCCTGGAGTCACGGGGGAGCAGACACCGGGGAGCTGTTTTTT.

The chain joins TRBV7-6 to TRBJ1-6; 8 positions match TRBD1. Germline V gene data show CDR1 as SGHVS and CDR2 as FNYEAQ. The CDR3 is 15 residues long. V gave up 5 bases and J gave up 7 bases; unmatched junction bases: 7. The CDR3 DNA follows: TGTGCCAGCAGCAAACGGACAGGGCGAAATTCACCCCTCCACTTT. Translating gives CASSKRTGRNSPLHF.